The clone carrying this TCR beta chain has a count of ten or more. These data come from a study of T cells in Graves' hyperthyroidism and ophthalmopathy. What was amplified from RNA transcripts were TCR beta CDR3 regions. Using the HTBI primer set, a first-round RT-PCR was run on the TCR CDR3. In TCRdb, the multiplex PCR reads were re-called with MiXCR into one record per CDR3 protein. The top ten clones hold more than 25% of a sample with 470,000 or so distinct CDR3 sequences, less than 25% of them seen once. Based on clinical symptoms, serum thyroxine and TRAb, thyroid ultrasound and orbital computed tomography, diagnoses were reached. PBMCs were derived from around 10 ml fresh peripheral blood. V lost 3 bases and J 6 bases, leaving 12 bases between the germline ends. Germline CDR1 MNHEY, CDR2 SMNVEV (reference sequence). CDR3 length: 13 amino acids.

The sequence was obtained from a man younger than 35 with Graves' hyperthyroidism. Material: blood. The V call is TRBV27, the J call TRBJ2-7, with D perhaps TRBD1 or TRBD2 (5 bases each). The CDR3 DNA reads as TGTGCCAGCAGTTTTCGAGGGGTTGGCGAGCAGTACTTC. Translating gives CASSFRGVGEQYF.